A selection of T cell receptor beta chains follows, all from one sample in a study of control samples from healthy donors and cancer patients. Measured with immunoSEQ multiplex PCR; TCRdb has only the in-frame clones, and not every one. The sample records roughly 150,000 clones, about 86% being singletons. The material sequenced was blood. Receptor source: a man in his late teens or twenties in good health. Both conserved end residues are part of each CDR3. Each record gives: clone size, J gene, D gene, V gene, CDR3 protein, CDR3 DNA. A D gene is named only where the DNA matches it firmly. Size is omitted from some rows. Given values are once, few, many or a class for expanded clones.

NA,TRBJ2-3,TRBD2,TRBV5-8,CASPFGGNTQYF,TGTGCCAGCCCTTTCGGGGGGAATACGCAGTATTTT
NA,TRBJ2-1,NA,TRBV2,CASSGSSPNEQFF,TGTGCCAGCAGCGGTTCGAGCCCCAATGAGCAGTTCTTC
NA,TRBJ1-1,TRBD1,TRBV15,CATSRGTGGLNTEAFF,TGTGCCACCAGCAGAGGGACAGGGGGTCTGAACACTGAAGCTTTCTTT
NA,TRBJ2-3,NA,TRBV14,CASSPLDGTDTQYF,TGTGCCAGCAGCCCACTAGACGGCACAGATACGCAGTATTTT
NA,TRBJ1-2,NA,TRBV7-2,CASSFSSGSANYGYTF,TGTGCCAGCAGCTTTAGTTCAGGGAGCGCCAACTATGGCTACACCTTC
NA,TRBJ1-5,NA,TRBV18,CASSQGGNQPQHF,TGTGCCAGCTCACAGGGGGGCAATCAGCCCCAGCATTTT
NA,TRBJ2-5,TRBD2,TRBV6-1,CASSEASGGPETQYF,TGTGCCAGCAGTGAAGCTAGCGGGGGGCCAGAGACCCAGTACTTC
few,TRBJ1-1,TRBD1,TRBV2,CASSPGTVNTEAFF,TGTGCCAGCAGCCCCGGGACAGTGAACACTGAAGCTTTCTTT
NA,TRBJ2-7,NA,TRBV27,CASSSTGTVYEQYF,TGTGCCAGCAGTTCTACCGGGACGGTGTACGAGCAGTACTTC
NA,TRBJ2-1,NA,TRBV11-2,CASSLAGGPDEQFF,TGTGCCAGCAGCTTAGCCGGGGGGCCGGATGAGCAGTTCTTC
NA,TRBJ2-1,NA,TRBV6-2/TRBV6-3,CASSYSSPGGNEQFF,TGTGCCAGCAGTTACTCGAGTCCAGGGGGGAATGAGCAGTTCTTC
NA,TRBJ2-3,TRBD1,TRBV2,CASLGQVDRTDTQYF,TGTGCCAGCCTCGGACAGGTGGACCGCACAGATACGCAGTATTTT
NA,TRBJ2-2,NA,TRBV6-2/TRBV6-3,CASSLPGGELFF,TGTGCCAGCAGTCTGCCGGGCGGGGAGCTGTTTTTT
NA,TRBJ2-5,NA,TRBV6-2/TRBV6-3,CASSFTETQYF,TGTGCCAGCAGCTTCACGGAGACCCAGTACTTC
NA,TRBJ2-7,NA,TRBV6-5,CASSYSTVPLRYEQYF,TGTGCCAGCAGTTACTCGACTGTCCCCCTGCGGTACGAGCAGTACTTC
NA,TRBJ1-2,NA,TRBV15,CATSPRGNYGYTF,TGTGCCACCAGCCCCCGGGGGAACTATGGCTACACCTTC
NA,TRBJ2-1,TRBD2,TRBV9,CASSAPRGGLHNEQFF,TGTGCCAGCAGCGCCCCCCGGGGGGGCCTTCACAATGAGCAGTTCTTC
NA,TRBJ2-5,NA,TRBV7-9,CASSTGEGTQYF,TGTGCCAGCAGCACAGGGGAGGGGACCCAGTACTTC
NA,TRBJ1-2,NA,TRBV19,CASSIKPLIEGYTF,TGTGCCAGTAGTATCAAGCCCCTCATTGAGGGCTACACCTTC
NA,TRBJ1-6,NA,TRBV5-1,CASREAPSGGNSPLHF,TGCGCCAGCCGAGAGGCCCCTTCCGGGGGTAATTCACCCCTCCACTTT
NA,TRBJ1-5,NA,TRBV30,CAWTPKASNQPQHF,TGTGCCTGGACCCCTAAGGCAAGCAATCAGCCCCAGCATTTT
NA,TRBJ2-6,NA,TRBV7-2,CASSLNPGANVLTF,TGTGCCAGCAGCTTAAATCCTGGGGCCAACGTCCTGACTTTC
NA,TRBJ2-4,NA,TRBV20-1,CSASLRLAAKNIQYF,TGCAGTGCTAGTCTCCGGTTAGCGGCCAAAAACATTCAGTACTTC
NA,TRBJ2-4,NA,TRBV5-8,CASSLESLAKNIQYF,TGTGCCAGCAGCTTGGAGTCTCTAGCCAAAAACATTCAGTACTTC
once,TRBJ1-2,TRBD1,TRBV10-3,CAIAQGFAGYTF,TGTGCCATCGCACAGGGGTTCGCTGGCTACACCTTC
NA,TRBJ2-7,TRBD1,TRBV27,CASSLWTGNYEQYF,TGTGCCAGCAGTTTATGGACAGGGAACTACGAGCAGTACTTC
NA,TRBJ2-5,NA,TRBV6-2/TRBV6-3,CASSLVGIEETQYF,TGTGCCAGCAGTCTTGTGGGGATCGAGGAGACCCAGTACTTC